This T cell receptor beta chain was documented in a study of blood T cell repertoires in COVID-19. Study-level information: The study drew acute and convalescent COVID-19 samples from the United States, Italy and Spain. From T cells, B-cell-depleted T cells, or PBMCs came the material, which was cDNA or gDNA.

Germline loops: CDR1 SGHTA, CDR2 FQGNSA. There are 16 residues in the CDR3. J was trimmed by 4 bases and V by 5 bases; bases with no gene match: 5. Per the original methods: The authors estimated nucleated cell counts from reference gene primer amplification. TCRdb's table, derived via immunoSEQ multiplex PCR, lists solely in-frame clones and lacks some. V and J calls and clone size are those listed in that table; D and trimming were worked out from the DNA. The sample consists of about 160,000 clones, around 81% of them appearing once. The V gene is TRBV7-2, the J gene TRBJ2-3; 14 bases map to TRBD2. The source is a man aged 60 to 75 with active or convalescent COVID-19. The sequenced sample consisted of peripheral blood. CDR3: CASSPRLAGGPDTQYF. In nucleotides, the CDR3 is TGTGCCAGCAGCCCGCGACTAGCGGGGGGGCCAGATACGCAGTATTTT.